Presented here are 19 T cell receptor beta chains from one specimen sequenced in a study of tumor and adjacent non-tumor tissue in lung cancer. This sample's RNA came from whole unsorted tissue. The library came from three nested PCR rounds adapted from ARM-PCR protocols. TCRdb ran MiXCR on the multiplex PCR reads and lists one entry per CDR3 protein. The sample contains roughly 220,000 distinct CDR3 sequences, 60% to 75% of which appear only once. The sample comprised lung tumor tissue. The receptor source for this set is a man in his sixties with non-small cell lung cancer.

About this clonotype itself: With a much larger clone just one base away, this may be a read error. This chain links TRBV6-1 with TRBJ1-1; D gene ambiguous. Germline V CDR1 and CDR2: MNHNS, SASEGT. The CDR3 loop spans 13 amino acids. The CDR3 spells CASSFGRNTESFF. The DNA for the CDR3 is TGTGCCAGCAGCTTCGGACGGAACACTGAATCTTTCTTT.

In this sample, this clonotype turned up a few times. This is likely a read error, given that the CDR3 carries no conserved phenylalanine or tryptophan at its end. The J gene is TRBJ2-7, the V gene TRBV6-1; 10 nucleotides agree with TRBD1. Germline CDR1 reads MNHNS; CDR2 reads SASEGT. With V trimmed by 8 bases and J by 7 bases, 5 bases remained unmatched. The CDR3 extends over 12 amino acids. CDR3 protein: CASGDRGREQYL. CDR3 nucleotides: TGTGCCAGCGGGGACAGGGGTAGAGAGCAGTACTTA.

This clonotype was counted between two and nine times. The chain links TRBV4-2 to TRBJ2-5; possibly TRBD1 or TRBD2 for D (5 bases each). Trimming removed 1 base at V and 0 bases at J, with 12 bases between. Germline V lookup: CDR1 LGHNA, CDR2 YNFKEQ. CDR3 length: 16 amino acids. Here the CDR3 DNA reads TGTGCCAGCAGCCAAGGAGGGGTCAGATACCAAGAGACCCAGTACTTC. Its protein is CASSQGGVRYQETQYF.

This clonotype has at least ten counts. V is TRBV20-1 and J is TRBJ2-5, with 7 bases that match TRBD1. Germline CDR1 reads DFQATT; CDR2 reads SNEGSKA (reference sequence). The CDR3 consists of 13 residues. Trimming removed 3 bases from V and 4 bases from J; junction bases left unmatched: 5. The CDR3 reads CSASAAGGETQYF. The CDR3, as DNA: TGCAGTGCTAGCGCGGCAGGGGGAGAGACCCAGTACTTC.

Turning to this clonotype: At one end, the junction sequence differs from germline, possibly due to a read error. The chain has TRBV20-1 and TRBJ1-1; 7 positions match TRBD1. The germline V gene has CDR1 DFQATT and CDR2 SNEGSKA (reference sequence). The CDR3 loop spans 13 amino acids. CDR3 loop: CTALTGENTEAFF. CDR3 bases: TGCACTGCTCTAACAGGGGAGAACACTGAGGCTTTCTTT.

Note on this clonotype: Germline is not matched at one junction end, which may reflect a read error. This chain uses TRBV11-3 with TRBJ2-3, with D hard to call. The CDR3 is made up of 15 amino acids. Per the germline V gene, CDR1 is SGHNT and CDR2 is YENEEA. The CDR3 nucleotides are TGTGCCAGCAGCTTAGACCCCCACCCGGCGGATACGCACTATTTT. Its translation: CASSLDPHPADTHYF.

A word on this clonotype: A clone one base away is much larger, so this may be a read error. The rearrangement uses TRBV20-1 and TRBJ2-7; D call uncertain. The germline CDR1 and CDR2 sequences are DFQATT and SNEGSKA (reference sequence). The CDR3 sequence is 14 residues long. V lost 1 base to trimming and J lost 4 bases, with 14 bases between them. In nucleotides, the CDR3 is TGCAGTGCTAGAGGTGTCCTAACGGAGTACGAGCAGTACTTC. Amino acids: CSARGVLTEYEQYF.

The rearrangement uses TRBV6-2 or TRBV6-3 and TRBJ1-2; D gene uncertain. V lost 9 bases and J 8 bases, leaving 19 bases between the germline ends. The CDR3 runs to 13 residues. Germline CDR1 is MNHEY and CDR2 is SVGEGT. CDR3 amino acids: CASRYTWVGGYTF. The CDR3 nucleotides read TGTGCCAGTAGATATACATGGGTTGGCGGCTACACCTTC.

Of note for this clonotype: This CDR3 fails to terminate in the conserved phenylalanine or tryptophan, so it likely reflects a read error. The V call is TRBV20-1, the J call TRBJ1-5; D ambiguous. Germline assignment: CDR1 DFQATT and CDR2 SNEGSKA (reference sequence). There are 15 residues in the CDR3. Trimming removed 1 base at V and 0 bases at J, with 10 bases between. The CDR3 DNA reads TGCAGTGCTAGAGCAGCAGGTTTTAGCAATCAGCCCCAGCATTTA. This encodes CSARAAGFSNQPQHL.

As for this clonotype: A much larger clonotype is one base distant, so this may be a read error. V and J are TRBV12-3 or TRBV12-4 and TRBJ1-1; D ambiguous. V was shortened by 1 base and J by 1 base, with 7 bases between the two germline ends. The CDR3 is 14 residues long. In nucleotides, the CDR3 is TGTGCCAGCAGTTTAGAGTGGGAGAACACTGAAGCTTTCTTT. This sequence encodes CASSLEWENTEAFF.

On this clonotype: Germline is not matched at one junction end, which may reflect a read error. In nucleotides, the CDR3 is TGTGCCAGCAGCTTAGGAAGAGCGTCCCATAATGAGCACTTCTTC. Encoded protein: CASSLGRASHNEHFF. The chain carries TRBV11-2 and TRBJ2-1, with D unclear. Germline-derived CDR1 and CDR2 are SGHAT and FQNNGV. The CDR3 has 15 amino acids.

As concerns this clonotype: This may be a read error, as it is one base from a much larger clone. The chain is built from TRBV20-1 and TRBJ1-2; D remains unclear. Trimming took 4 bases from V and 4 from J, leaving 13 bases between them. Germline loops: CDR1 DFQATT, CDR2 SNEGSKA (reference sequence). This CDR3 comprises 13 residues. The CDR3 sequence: CSAKDTSSYGYTF. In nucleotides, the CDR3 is TGCAGTGCTAAAGATACAAGCAGCTATGGCTACACCTTC.

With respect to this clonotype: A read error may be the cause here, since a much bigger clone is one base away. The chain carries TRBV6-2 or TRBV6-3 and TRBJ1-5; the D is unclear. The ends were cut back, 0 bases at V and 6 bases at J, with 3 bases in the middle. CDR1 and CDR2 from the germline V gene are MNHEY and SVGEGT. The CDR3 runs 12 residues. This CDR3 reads CASSYSAQPQHF. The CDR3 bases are TGTGCCAGCAGTTACTCGGCTCAGCCCCAGCATTTT.

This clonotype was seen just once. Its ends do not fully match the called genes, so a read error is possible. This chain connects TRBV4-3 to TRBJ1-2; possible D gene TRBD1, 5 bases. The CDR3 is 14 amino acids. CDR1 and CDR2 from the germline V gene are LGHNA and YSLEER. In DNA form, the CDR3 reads TGCGCCAGCAGCCAAGAACAGGAGAAATATGACTACACCTTC. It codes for CASSQEQEKYDYTF.

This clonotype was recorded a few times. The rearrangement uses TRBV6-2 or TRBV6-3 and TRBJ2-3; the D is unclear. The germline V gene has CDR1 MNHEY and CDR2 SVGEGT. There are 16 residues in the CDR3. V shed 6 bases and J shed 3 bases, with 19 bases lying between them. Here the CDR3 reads CASSALRWEGTDTQYF. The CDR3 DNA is TGTGCCAGCAGCGCGTTGAGGTGGGAAGGAACAGATACGCAGTATTTT.

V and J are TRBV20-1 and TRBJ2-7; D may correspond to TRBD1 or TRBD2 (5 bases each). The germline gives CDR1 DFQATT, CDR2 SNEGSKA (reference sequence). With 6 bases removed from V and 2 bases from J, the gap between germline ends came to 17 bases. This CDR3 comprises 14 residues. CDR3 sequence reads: CSAPRDGRPYEQYF. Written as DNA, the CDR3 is TGCAGTGCCCCCCGGGACGGAAGACCCTACGAGCAGTACTTC.

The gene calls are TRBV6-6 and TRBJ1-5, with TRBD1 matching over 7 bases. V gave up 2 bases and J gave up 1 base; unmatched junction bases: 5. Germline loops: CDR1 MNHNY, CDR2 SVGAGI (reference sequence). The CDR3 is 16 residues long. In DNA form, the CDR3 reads TGTGCCAGCAGTTACCCCATGACAGGGAGCAATCAGCCCCAGCATTTT. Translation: CASSYPMTGSNQPQHF.

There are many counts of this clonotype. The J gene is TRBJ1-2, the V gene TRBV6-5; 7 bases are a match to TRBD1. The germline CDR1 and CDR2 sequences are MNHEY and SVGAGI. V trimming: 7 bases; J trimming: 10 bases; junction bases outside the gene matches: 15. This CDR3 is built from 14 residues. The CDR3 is CASKTQGEGIFYTF. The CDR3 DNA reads TGTGCCAGCAAAACGCAGGGGGAGGGGATTTTCTACACCTTC.

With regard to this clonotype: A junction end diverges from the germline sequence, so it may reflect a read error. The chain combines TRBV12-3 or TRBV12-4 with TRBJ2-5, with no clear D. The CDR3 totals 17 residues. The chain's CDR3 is CVSSLIFTDGVQETQYF. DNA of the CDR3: TGTGTCAGCAGTTTAATTTTTACGGACGGAGTTCAAGAGACCCAGTACTTC.